A single sample is the source of the 19 T cell receptor beta chains below, sequenced in a study of T-cell memory formation after mild COVID-19. A single record per CDR3 protein comes from TCRdb applying MiXCR to the 5' RACE reads. The repertoire holds 450,000 or so distinct CDR3 sequences, nearly 25% seen once, with around 12% in the top ten. The specimen was PBMCs or a T cell subset sorted from them (not recorded which). The receptors were gathered from an adult woman who had mild COVID-19 (a few samples of this study predate the infection). Cell type and time point are not known.

This clonotype showed up just a few times. V and J are TRBV5-1 and TRBJ2-3; 9 bases fit TRBD2. The CDR3 runs 16 residues. The trim removed 0 bases at V and 1 base at J, leaving 3 bases unmatched. Germline CDR1 reads SGHRS; CDR2 reads YFSETQ. CDR3 DNA sequence: TGCGCCAGCAGCTTGGTTGGACTAGCGCGCACAGATACGCAGTATTTT. Translating gives CASSLVGLARTDTQYF.

The chain carries TRBV7-6 and TRBJ2-1, with D hard to call. The CDR3 contains 16 residues. V dropped 7 bases and J dropped 0 bases, with 16 bases sitting between them. The germline V gene has CDR1 SGHVS and CDR2 FNYEAQ. The CDR3 protein is CASTREAFLSYNEQFF. The DNA for the CDR3 is TGTGCCAGCACCCGTGAGGCCTTCCTCTCCTACAATGAGCAGTTCTTC. Filled out from reference TRBV7-6 and TRBJ2-1, the complete variable domain reads GAGVSQSPRYKVTKRGQDVALRCDPISGHVSLYWYRQALGQGPEFLTYFNYEAQQDKSGLPNDRFSAERPEGSISTLTIQRTEQRDSAMYRCASTREAFLSYNEQFFGPGTRLTVL.

In DNA, the CDR3 is TGTGCCAGCAGCGGGACTAGCGGACTTGGCTACAATGAGCAGTTCTTC. Amino acid sequence: CASSGTSGLGYNEQFF. V is TRBV7-9 and J is TRBJ2-1; 11 bases match TRBD2. The ends lost 5 bases at V and 3 bases at J; junction bases unmatched: 6. This CDR3 contains 16 residues. Per germline, CDR1 SEHNR and CDR2 FQNEAQ (reference sequence).

This clonotype was found many times. Relative to the germline gene, one junction end is altered; a read error may explain this. This chain links TRBV12-3 or TRBV12-4 with TRBJ2-1; 12 nucleotides align to TRBD2. CDR3 length: 14 residues. The CDR3 loop reads CASSLVLAGGQVIF. In DNA, the CDR3 is TGTGCCAGCAGTTTAGTACTAGCGGGGGGACAGGTGATCTTC.

The chain uses TRBV18 and TRBJ2-5; the D gene is possibly TRBD2 (5 bases). The CDR3 has 15 amino acids. V was cut by 0 bases and J by 5 bases, with 13 bases left in between. Germline CDR1 KGHSH, CDR2 LQKENI. CDR3 region: CASSPPAGLGETQYF. Written as DNA, the CDR3 is TGTGCCAGCTCACCACCGGCGGGCCTGGGTGAGACCCAGTACTTC. The whole variable domain, remainder taken from reference TRBV18 and TRBJ2-5, is NAGVMQNPRHLVRRRGQEARLRCSPMKGHSHVYWYRQLPEEGLKFMVYLQKENIIDESGMPKERFSAEFPKEGPSILRIQQVVRGDSAAYFCASSPPAGLGETQYFGPGTRLLVL.

This clonotype has just a few counts. V and J are TRBV21-1 and TRBJ2-7. TRBV21-1 counts as a pseudogene. This CDR3 region has 15 residues. DNA for the CDR3: TGTGCCAGCAGCAAAGATAGGCAGGATCCCTACGAGCAGTACTTC. This sequence encodes CASSKDRQDPYEQYF.

In this sample, this clonotype turned up a few times. The chain has TRBV19 and TRBJ2-7; D possibly corresponds to TRBD2 (5 bases). The V gene lost 4 bases and the J gene lost 4 bases, with 8 bases spanning the gap. The CDR3 covers 12 residues. Germline assignment: CDR1 LNHDA and CDR2 SQIVND (reference sequence). Here the CDR3 reads CASSNGIYEQYF. The DNA of the CDR3 is TGTGCCAGTAGTAACGGGATTTACGAGCAGTACTTC.

This clonotype turned up a few times. V is TRBV20-1 and J is TRBJ1-1; D is ambiguous. V lost 1 base and J 8 bases, leaving 11 bases between the germline ends. Germline V lookup: CDR1 DFQATT, CDR2 SNEGSKA (reference sequence). The CDR3 has 12 residues. As DNA, the CDR3 is TGCAGTGCTAGAGGAAGGACGCCCGAAGCTTTCTTT. Translated, it gives CSARGRTPEAFF.

This rearrangement joins TRBV4-2 to TRBJ1-2; the D is unclear. V dropped 0 bases and J dropped 8 bases, with 7 bases sitting between them. Per the germline V gene, CDR1 is LGHNA and CDR2 is YNFKEQ. The CDR3 is 12 residues long. The CDR3 DNA reads as TGTGCCAGCAGCCAAGACCTGGGCGGCTACACCTTC. It is translated as CASSQDLGGYTF.

This chain joins TRBV3-1 and TRBJ2-7; perhaps TRBD1 as D (6 bases). V was trimmed by 5 bases and J by 7 bases, leaving 24 bases between them. Germline CDR1 is LGHDT and CDR2 is YNNKEL (reference sequence). This CDR3 has 16 amino acids. CDR3 sequence (DNA): TGTGCCAGCAGCGTCTACCCGGGACAAGGTACGAGAGAGCAGTACTTC. Protein sequence: CASSVYPGQGTREQYF.

This clonotype has just a few counts. The chain joins TRBV12-3 or TRBV12-4 to TRBJ2-3, with D possibly matching TRBD2 (5 bases). Between the trimmed V and J ends, which lost 7 bases and 0 bases, there was a span of 14 bases. CDR3 length: 15 amino acids. The CDR3 sequence: CASTLGATSTDTQYF. CDR3 nucleotide sequence: TGTGCCAGCACACTAGGAGCGACTAGCACAGATACGCAGTATTTT.

This clonotype has more than one count but fewer than ten. The V gene is TRBV4-1, the J gene TRBJ2-7; the D call may be TRBD1 or TRBD2 (5 bases each). The CDR3 has 15 residues. Per the germline V gene, CDR1 is MGHRA and CDR2 is YSYEKL. V lost 3 bases and J lost 1, with 13 bases in between. CDR3 protein: CASSHSTGLSYEQYF. The CDR3 nucleotides are TGCGCCAGCAGCCATTCCACAGGACTTTCCTACGAGCAGTACTTC.

The rearrangement links TRBV12-3 or TRBV12-4 to TRBJ2-1; 12 bases fit TRBD2. CDR3 length: 14 residues. The V gene end was trimmed by 6 bases and the J gene end by 7 bases; junction bases not matched to a gene: 4. CDR3: CASRSTSGRNEQFF. For the CDR3, the DNA is TGTGCCAGCAGGTCGACTAGCGGGAGAAATGAGCAGTTCTTC.

This clonotype was seen more than once but under ten times. This chain links TRBV29-1 with TRBJ2-7; 11 bases line up with TRBD2. V lost 5 bases to trimming and J lost 0 bases; unmatched junction nucleotides: 6. Germline V CDR1 and CDR2: SQVTM, ANQGSEA. CDR3 length: 15 amino acids. DNA of the CDR3: TGCAGCGTTCAGGAGACTAGCGGGAACTCCTACGAGCAGTACTTC. Translated, it gives CSVQETSGNSYEQYF.

This clonotype was found a few times. The chain has TRBV7-2 and TRBJ2-3, with a possible D match to TRBD2 (5 bases). With 5 bases removed from V and 3 bases from J, the gap between germline ends came to 30 bases. Germline CDR1 is SGHTA and CDR2 is FQGNSA. The length of the CDR3 is 20 residues. This chain's CDR3 is CASSPPHKFGYPGLTDTQYF. DNA for the CDR3: TGTGCCAGCAGCCCCCCCCATAAGTTCGGGTACCCAGGACTTACAGATACGCAGTATTTT.

There are a few counts of this clonotype. This rearrangement joins TRBV4-1 to TRBJ2-1, with 7 bases aligning to TRBD2. CDR3 length: 14 residues. The trim removed 4 bases at V and 9 bases at J, leaving 9 bases unmatched. Germline CDR1 reads MGHRA; CDR2 reads YSYEKL. CDR3 in amino acids: CASSRGGTQGEQFF. The CDR3, as DNA: TGCGCCAGCAGCCGGGGGGGGACCCAAGGTGAGCAGTTCTTC.

With respect to this clonotype: Compared with germline, one end of the junction differs, possibly owing to a read error. The chain has TRBV7-8 and TRBJ2-6, with a possible D match to TRBD1 (5 bases). The CDR3 has 17 residues. Germline V gives CDR1 SGHVS, CDR2 FQNEAQ. The CDR3 protein is CASSPYLVDSGANVLTF. The CDR3 nucleotides read TGTGCCAGCAGCCCCTACCTCGTAGACTCTGGGGCAAACGTCCTGACTTTC.

This clonotype was detected a few times. The CDR3 DNA reads TGCAGTGCTAGCCCCCGGACAGCTTTTAGCACCGGGGAGCTGTTTTTT. As protein: CSASPRTAFSTGELFF. V and J are TRBV20-1 and TRBJ2-2; D is perhaps TRBD1 (6 bases). This CDR3 has 16 residues. Germline-derived CDR1 and CDR2 are DFQATT and SNEGSKA (reference sequence). The ends were cut back, 3 bases at V and 4 bases at J, with 18 bases in the middle.

V is TRBV7-3 and J is TRBJ1-1, with 9 bases that match TRBD1. Germline-derived CDR1 and CDR2 are SGHTA and FQGTGA. The CDR3 extends over 14 amino acids. V shed 5 bases, J shed 7 bases, and the junction held 8 bases outside the gene matches. The CDR3 nucleotides are TGTGCCAGCAGCGAACAGGGGGCTGCGAGTGAAGCTTTCTTT. This codes for CASSEQGAASEAFF.